The clone carrying this T cell receptor (beta chain) was recorded at least ten times. What it binds is unknown. Axillary draining lymph nodes of breast cancer patients supplied the node samples. MiXCR, run by TCRdb on the multiplex PCR reads, gives a single entry per CDR3 protein. Of approximately 230,000 distinct CDR3 sequences in the sample, 30% to 35% were seen once. This sample was taken from a study of breast tumors, draining lymph nodes, adjacent tissues. Study results and limitations: Tumor repertoires ranked between lymph nodes and nontumor tissue in diversity, with V and J gene preferences. Luminal-like breast cancer showed significantly greater tumor-nontumor repertoire similarity than basal-like breast cancer did. Data fit most tumor T cells coming from lymph node, expanding in tumor.

Trimming took off 6 bases at V and 0 bases at J, with 9 bases between the two ends. The CDR3 length is 14 residues. The germline CDR1 and CDR2 sequences are SNHLY and FYNNEI. Specimen: axillary lymph node tissue. The chain employs TRBV2 and TRBJ1-5; D perhaps matches TRBD1 (6 bases). The receptor was derived from a female donor with breast cancer. Some clones in this sample may be carry-over from other donors' samples. Here the CDR3 DNA reads TGTGCCAGCAGCGGACAGCGTAGCAATCAGCCCCAGCATTTT. The encoded protein is CASSGQRSNQPQHF.